One and the same sample provided the 27 T cell receptor beta chains below, sequenced in a study of blood T cell repertoires in COVID-19. TCRdb's table, derived via immunoSEQ multiplex PCR, lists solely in-frame clones and lacks some. The sample holds 470,000 or so clones; roughly 85% are singletons and the top ten take under 2.5%. The sequencing input was PBMCs or T cells enriched from blood (not recorded which). Receptors originate from a woman aged 18-29 years with acute COVID-19.

This chain connects TRBV6-1 to TRBJ1-4; 7 bases fit TRBD1. CDR1 and CDR2 from the germline V gene are MNHNS and SASEGT. V lost 2 bases to trimming and J lost 8 bases; unmatched junction nucleotides: 8. This CDR3 has 15 amino acids. This CDR3 reads CASSESPGRGEKLFF. CDR3 nucleotide sequence: TGTGCCAGCAGTGAAAGCCCCGGCAGGGGGGAAAAACTGTTTTTT.

The V and J genes are TRBV24-1 and TRBJ2-7; tentatively, D is TRBD1 (5 bases). Trimming removed 8 bases at V and 5 bases at J, with 15 bases between. The CDR3 is 13 residues long. Germline V CDR1 and CDR2: KGHDR, SFDVKD. CDR3 sequence (DNA): TGTGCCACCATTACAAGGGGCGTTGACGAGCAGTACTTC. The encoded protein is CATITRGVDEQYF.

The chain has TRBV12-3 or TRBV12-4 and TRBJ2-7; D not resolved. The CDR3 consists of 11 residues. V was cut by 5 bases and J by 3 bases, with 5 bases left in between. The CDR3 sequence is CASSQNYEQYF. The CDR3 bases are TGTGCCAGCAGTCAAAACTACGAGCAGTACTTC.

The chain employs TRBV30 and TRBJ2-3, with D possibly TRBD1 on 5 matching bases. V shed 0 bases and J shed 0 bases, with 10 bases lying between them. This CDR3 spans 15 amino acids. Germline CDR1 GTSNPN, CDR2 SVGIG (reference sequence). The CDR3 region is CAWSVQDFSTDTQYF. The CDR3 DNA reads TGTGCCTGGAGTGTACAGGATTTTAGCACAGATACGCAGTATTTT.

V gene TRBV7-8 combines with J gene TRBJ2-7; D unclear. Trimming removed 0 bases from V and 3 bases from J, with 6 bases in between. The CDR3 has 13 amino acids. The germline gives CDR1 SGHVS, CDR2 FQNEAQ. DNA of the CDR3: TGTGCCAGCAGCTTAGCTTCGGTCTACGAGCAGTACTTC. This translates into CASSLASVYEQYF.

This clone occurred once. V and J are TRBV4-3 and TRBJ2-3; 9 positions agree with TRBD1. The CDR3 has 15 amino acids. The V gene's germline CDR1 is LGHNA and CDR2 YSLEER. The J segment lost 1 base and the V segment lost 3 bases, leaving 2 bases of the junction unmatched. The CDR3 reads CASSHRTGGTDTQYF. In DNA form, the CDR3 reads TGCGCCAGCAGCCATAGGACAGGGGGCACAGATACGCAGTATTTT.

This rearrangement joins TRBV6-2 or TRBV6-3 to TRBJ1-5; tentatively, D is TRBD1 (6 bases). The CDR3 consists of 18 residues. Germline V gene data show CDR1 as MNHEY and CDR2 as SVGEGT. V was shortened by 0 bases and J by 0 bases, with 15 bases between the two germline ends. The CDR3 reads CASSYSLRTETSNQPQHF. DNA of the CDR3: TGTGCCAGCAGTTACTCACTCCGGACAGAAACTAGCAATCAGCCCCAGCATTTT.

The chain links TRBV24-1 to TRBJ2-1, with D tentatively TRBD2 (6 bases). The V gene's germline CDR1 is KGHDR and CDR2 SFDVKD. This CDR3 region has 14 residues. V was pared by 9 bases and J by 0 bases, with 11 bases between. Written as DNA, the CDR3 is TGTGCCACCCGGGGGAGGAGCTCCTACAATGAGCAGTTCTTC. Residues: CATRGRSSYNEQFF.

This rearrangement joins TRBV6-5 to TRBJ1-6, with a weak D call TRBD1 (6 bases). Trimming removed 2 bases at V and 9 bases at J, with 17 bases between. Per the germline V gene, CDR1 is MNHEY and CDR2 is SVGAGI. This CDR3 region has 16 residues. For the CDR3, the DNA is TGTGCCAGCAGTTACCAGGGACAAGTCGGGGCTTCACCCCTCCACTTT. It yields the protein CASSYQGQVGASPLHF.

The chain combines TRBV28 with TRBJ2-1; 7 bases fit TRBD1. The germline gives CDR1 MDHEN, CDR2 SYDVKM. The V segment lost 7 bases and the J segment 8 bases; nucleotides outside the gene matches: 11. This CDR3 has 14 amino acids. CDR3 sequence (DNA): TGTGCCAGCAACCGGGACAGAGGGATCCATGAGCAGTTCTTC. Amino acids: CASNRDRGIHEQFF.

The V and J genes are TRBV28 and TRBJ2-1, with TRBD2 matching 7 bases. This CDR3 has 17 amino acids. Trimming removed 5 bases from V and 6 bases from J; junction bases left unmatched: 16. The germline CDR1 and CDR2 sequences are MDHEN and SYDVKM. This CDR3 is CASSLPRRGRGFNEQFF. DNA of the CDR3: TGTGCCAGCAGTCTCCCACGGCGCGGGAGAGGGTTCAATGAGCAGTTCTTC.

This clone was detected once. The chain uses TRBV23-1 and TRBJ2-5; 7 bases fit TRBD1. TRBV23-1 is given ORF status, its function remaining uncertain. The CDR3 is 15 residues long. Trimming at V came to 3 bases and at J to 1 base, leaving 5 bases not matched to a gene. CDR3 DNA: TGCGCCAGCAGTCACCCGGGACAGACCCAAGAGACCCAGTACTTC. Its translation is CASSHPGQTQETQYF.

The chain couples TRBV6-5 to TRBJ2-7, with D possibly TRBD2 on 6 matching bases. The germline V and J ends were trimmed by 7 bases and 4 bases, with 20 bases remaining between them. The CDR3 contains 15 residues. Germline CDR1 and CDR2: MNHEY and SVGAGI. CDR3 residues: CASNKPQRVVYEQYF. Here the CDR3 DNA reads TGTGCCAGCAACAAACCGCAGCGGGTCGTTTACGAGCAGTACTTC.

Comment on this clone: This specimen includes other DNA sequences encoding the same CDR3. This rearrangement joins TRBV7-9 to TRBJ1-1; D not resolved. Trimming shortened V by 1 base and J by 1 base, and 4 bases separated the two germline ends. Germline values: CDR1 SEHNR, CDR2 FQNEAQ (reference sequence). This CDR3 comprises 13 residues. The CDR3 loop reads CASSLGQNTEAFF. Here the CDR3 DNA reads TGTGCCAGCAGCTTAGGTCAGAACACTGAAGCTTTCTTT. Based on the CDR3 plus reference TRBV7-9 and TRBJ1-1, the full variable domain is DTGVSQNPRHKITKRGQNVTFRCDPISEHNRLYWYRQTLGQGPEFLTYFQNEAQLEKSRLLSDRFSAERPKGSFSTLEIQRTEQGDSAMYLCASSLGQNTEAFFGQGTRLTVV.

CDR3: CASSPQVARGGFYEQFF. The CDR3 DNA reads as TGTGCCAGCAGCCCTCAGGTGGCGCGGGGGGGTTTCTATGAGCAGTTCTTC. V gene TRBV11-2 combines with J gene TRBJ2-1, with 9 positions matching TRBD2. Unmatched junction bases numbered 16, after V lost 5 bases and J lost 8 bases. This CDR3 comprises 17 residues. CDR1 is SGHAT, CDR2 FQNNGV, per germline.

The chain carries TRBV5-5 and TRBJ1-2; 7 bases agree with TRBD1. The CDR3 covers 14 residues. Germline V gene lookup returns CDR1 SGHKS and CDR2 YYEKEE (reference sequence). The trim removed 3 bases at V and 12 bases at J, leaving 14 bases unmatched. CDR3 protein: CASSSDRELWLHTF. In DNA form, the CDR3 reads TGTGCCAGCAGCTCAGACAGGGAACTATGGCTACACACCTTC. Using reference TRBV5-5 and TRBJ1-2 for the parts outside the CDR3, the full variable domain is DAGVTQSPTHLIKTRGQQVTLRCSPISGHKSVSWYQQVLGQGPQFIFQYYEKEERGRGNFPDRFSARQFPNYSSELNVNALLLGDSALYLCASSSDRELWLHTFGSGTRLTVV.

This clone was observed a few times. The chain combines TRBV10-2 with TRBJ1-4; 7 bases are a match to TRBD1. The V gene end was trimmed by 3 bases and the J gene end by 5 bases; junction bases not matched to a gene: 3. This CDR3 has 14 amino acids. Germline V gene data show CDR1 as WSHSY and CDR2 as SAAADI. As DNA, the CDR3 is TGCGCCAGCAGTGATGGGACAGCGAATGAAAAACTGTTTTTT. Translation: CASSDGTANEKLFF.

The CDR3 DNA follows: TGTGCCTGGAGTGCAAACACAGTCACAGATACGCAGTATTTT. This sequence encodes CAWSANTVTDTQYF. The V call is TRBV30, the J call TRBJ2-3; unclear D gene. Between the trimmed V and J ends, which lost 1 base and 2 bases, there was a span of 10 bases. CDR1 is GTSNPN and CDR2 is SVGIG in the germline V gene (reference sequence). CDR3 length equals 14 residues. The full variable domain, in which reference TRBV30 and TRBJ2-3 provide the parts outside the CDR3, is SQTIHQWPATLVQPVGSPLSLECTVEGTSNPNLYWYRQAAGRGLQLLFYSVGIGQISSEVPQNLSASRPQDRQFILSSKKLLLSDSGFYLCAWSANTVTDTQYFGPGTRLTVL.

This rearrangement joins TRBV18 to TRBJ1-6; 8 bases align to TRBD1. The CDR3 sequence is 15 residues long. V lost 3 bases to trimming and J lost 10 bases; unmatched junction nucleotides: 8. CDR1 and CDR2 (germline): KGHSH, LQKENI. CDR3 in amino acids: CASSPRTGLGSPLHF. The CDR3 bases are TGTGCCAGCTCACCTAGGACAGGGCTGGGGTCACCCCTCCACTTT.

The chain links TRBV9 to TRBJ1-6; D ambiguous. Trimming removed 4 bases at V and 0 bases at J, with 14 bases between. CDR3 size: 17 residues. The germline V gene encodes CDR1 SGDLS and CDR2 YYNGEE. CDR3 DNA sequence: TGTGCCAGCAGCCCCGGACGGGGAGGCTCCTATAATTCACCCCTCCACTTT. It is translated as CASSPGRGGSYNSPLHF.

The genes are TRBV6-5 and TRBJ1-6; 7 nucleotides agree with TRBD1. Trimming at V came to 7 bases and at J to 5 bases, leaving 5 bases not matched to a gene. Per germline, CDR1 MNHEY and CDR2 SVGAGI. The CDR3 is 14 residues long. The CDR3: CASTVTGDNSPLHF. CDR3 nucleotides: TGTGCCAGCACCGTAACAGGGGATAATTCACCCCTCCACTTT.

V gene TRBV13 combines with J gene TRBJ2-1, with TRBD2 matching over 15 bases. CDR1 and CDR2 (germline): PRHDT, FYEKMQ (reference sequence). V was pared by 1 base and J by 3 bases, with 4 bases of the junction left unmatched. The CDR3 runs 18 residues. CDR3 sequence (DNA): TGTGCCAGCAGCTTAGATCCGGGACTAGCGGGGGGCTACAATGAGCAGTTCTTC. This codes for CASSLDPGLAGGYNEQFF.

The J gene is TRBJ2-5, the V gene TRBV3-1 (or the pseudogene TRBV3-2); unclear D gene. CDR1 is LGHDT and CDR2 is YNNKEL in the germline V gene (reference sequence). Trimming shortened V by 3 bases and J by 5 bases, and 13 bases separated the two germline ends. This CDR3 is built from 14 residues. For the CDR3, the DNA is TGTGCCAGCAGCCACAGACTTGCATCCGAGACCCAGTACTTC. Translation: CASSHRLASETQYF.

This chain links TRBV7-9 with TRBJ2-5, with D hard to call. This CDR3 spans 15 amino acids. V lost 8 bases, J lost 6 bases, and 22 bases lay in between. Germline V lookup: CDR1 SEHNR, CDR2 FQNEAQ (reference sequence). The CDR3 region is CASCPELAAEQTQYF. Written as DNA, the CDR3 is TGTGCCAGCTGCCCTGAGTTGGCGGCGGAGCAGACCCAGTACTTC.

The table lists this clone with a count of one. V is TRBV5-4 and J is TRBJ1-1, with 7 bases fitting TRBD1. Germline CDR1 SGHNT, CDR2 YYREEE (reference sequence). The CDR3 runs to 15 residues. V shed 0 bases and J 8 bases; nucleotides not matched to a gene: 10. The CDR3 nucleotides are TGTGCCAGCAGCTTGGCCTTGACAGGGAAAGGGGAAGCTTTCTTT. Translating it yields CASSLALTGKGEAFF. Together with reference TRBV5-4 and TRBJ1-1, the CDR3 gives the full variable domain: ETGVTQSPTHLIKTRGQQVTLRCSSQSGHNTVSWYQQALGQGPQFIFQYYREEENGRGNFPPRFSGLQFPNYSSELNVNALELDDSALYLCASSLALTGKGEAFFGQGTRLTVV.

The genes are TRBV2 and TRBJ2-2; D possibly corresponds to TRBD1 (6 bases). Per germline, CDR1 SNHLY and CDR2 FYNNEI. The V end lost 2 bases, the J end lost 5 bases, and 12 bases lay between the germline ends. This CDR3 is 15 amino acids long. The CDR3 is CASSESTGYTGELFF. Here the CDR3 DNA reads TGTGCCAGCAGTGAATCAACAGGGTATACCGGGGAGCTGTTTTTT.

The gene calls are TRBV6-2 or TRBV6-3 and TRBJ1-5; 7 bases agree with TRBD1. V was pared by 3 bases and J by 2 bases, with 10 bases of the junction left unmatched. The CDR3 has 17 amino acids. Germline V gives CDR1 MNHEY, CDR2 SVGEGT. The CDR3 nucleotides are TGTGCCAGCAGTTATAAGAAGGGGGCGTGGGGCAATCAGCCCCAGCATTTT. Protein sequence: CASSYKKGAWGNQPQHF.